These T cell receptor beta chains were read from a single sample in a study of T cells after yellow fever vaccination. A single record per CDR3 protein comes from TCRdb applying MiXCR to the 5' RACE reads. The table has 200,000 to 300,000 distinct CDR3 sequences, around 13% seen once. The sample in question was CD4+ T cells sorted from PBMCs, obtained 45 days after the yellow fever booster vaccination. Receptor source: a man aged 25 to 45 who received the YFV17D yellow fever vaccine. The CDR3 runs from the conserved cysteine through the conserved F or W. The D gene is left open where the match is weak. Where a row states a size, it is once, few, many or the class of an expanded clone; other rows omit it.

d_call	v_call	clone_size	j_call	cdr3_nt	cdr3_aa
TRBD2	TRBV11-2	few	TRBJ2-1	TGTGCCAGCAGCTTAATCGGGGTATTACTAGCGGGAGAAAGAGGGGATGAGCAGTTCTTC	CASSLIGVLLAGERGDEQFF
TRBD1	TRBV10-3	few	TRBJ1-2	TGTGCCATCAGTGATCACAGGGGGCTCGGGGACTATGGCTACACCTTC	CAISDHRGLGDYGYTF
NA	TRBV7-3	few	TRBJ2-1	TGTGCCAGCAGCTCCCCTGGGACGGAGCAGTTCTTC	CASSSPGTEQFF
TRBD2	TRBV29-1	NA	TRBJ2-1	TGCAGCGTTGCTCGCGGGAGCTTCTACAATGAGCAGTTCTTC	CSVARGSFYNEQFF
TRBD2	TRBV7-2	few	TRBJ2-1	TGTGCCAGCAGCATGACTAGCGGGAGGGGTGGGCATGAGCAGTTCTTC	CASSMTSGRGGHEQFF
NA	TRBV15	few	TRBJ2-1	TGTGCCACCAGCAGTCAACTATCCGATCTCAATGAGCAGTTCTTC	CATSSQLSDLNEQFF
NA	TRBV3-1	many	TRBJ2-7	TGTGCCAGCAGCCAAACCCTAGCCGAGCAGTACTTC	CASSQTLAEQYF
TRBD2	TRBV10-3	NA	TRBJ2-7	TGTGCCATCAGGGCTCACCCCATATGGGGGGTAGCGGGAGAGAGTGAGCAGTACTTC	CAIRAHPIWGVAGESEQYF
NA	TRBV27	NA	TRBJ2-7	TGCGTCAGGGTCTACGAGCAGTACTTC	CVRVYEQYF
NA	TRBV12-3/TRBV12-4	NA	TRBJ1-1	TGTGCCAGCAGTTTAATGGAGGATACTGAAGCTTTCTTT	CASSLMEDTEAFF
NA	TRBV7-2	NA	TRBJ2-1	TGTGCCAGCAGCCCAAACGGGAACCACAATGAGCAGTTCTTC	CASSPNGNHNEQFF
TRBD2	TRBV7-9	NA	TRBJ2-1	TGTGCCAGCAGCCCCCCCCGGCGGGAGGTGTACAATGAGCAGTTCTTC	CASSPPRREVYNEQFF
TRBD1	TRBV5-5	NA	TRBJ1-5	TGTGCCAGCAGCTTGTGGGACAGGGACAATCAGCCCCAGCATTTT	CASSLWDRDNQPQHF
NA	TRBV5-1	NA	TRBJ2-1	TGCGCCAGCATCCCCGGGAGAGGGGCAATGAATGAGCAGTTCTTC	CASIPGRGAMNEQFF
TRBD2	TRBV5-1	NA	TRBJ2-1	TGCGCCAGCGAGCTTGGAGGGCGTGGCGGGAGGGCTTACAATGAGCAGTTCTTC	CASELGGRGGRAYNEQFF
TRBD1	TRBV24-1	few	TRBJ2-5	TGTGCCACCAGTGTTACAGGGGGCATAGAGACCCAGTACTTC	CATSVTGGIETQYF
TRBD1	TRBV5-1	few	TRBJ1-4	TGCGCCAGCAGCCAAGAAGACAGGGGGTGGGAAAAACTGTTTTTT	CASSQEDRGWEKLFF
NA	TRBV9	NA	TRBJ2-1	TGTGCCAGCAGCGTAGGGGGTGGCGGCTACAATGAGCAGTTCTTC	CASSVGGGGYNEQFF
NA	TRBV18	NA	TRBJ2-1	TGTGCCAGCTCAATATGGAATGAGCAGTTCTTC	CASSIWNEQFF
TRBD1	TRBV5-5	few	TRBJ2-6	TGTGCCAGCAGCTTTTTCCAGGGGGCGCCCGGGGCCAACGTCCTGACTTTC	CASSFFQGAPGANVLTF